Sequencing of this T cell receptor (beta chain) was carried out in a study of Ad26.COV2.S vaccination and SARS-CoV-2 variants. Notes on this clone: Its antigen is currently unknown.

There are 15 residues in the CDR3. Trimming shortened V by 4 bases and J by 6 bases, and 20 bases separated the two germline ends. Germline lookup yields CDR1 SGHDT and CDR2 YYEEEE. Documented treatment: around 19 received Ad26.COV2.S at low or high dose, single or two shots; roughly five received placebo; per-sample allocation not given. On day 63 after the first injection, vaccine and placebo recipients gave samples. TCRdb's copy holds only in-frame clones and misses some; the assay was immunoSEQ multiplex PCR. The sample consists of about 320,000 clones, about 86% of them appearing once. Study-level results: Post-vaccination breadth of spike-specific CD8+ and CD4+ T cell responses was reportedly substantial. Compared with placebo recipients, vaccine recipients had higher spike-specific TCR breadth.

The source material was peripheral blood, sampled in a trial of Ad26.COV2.S vaccine versus placebo. The V and J genes are TRBV5-6 and TRBJ2-7, with TRBD1 as a possible D gene (6 bases). The clonotype originates from a person aged 18-65 years who received the Ad26.COV2.S COVID-19 vaccine or a placebo. The CDR3 DNA reads TGTGCCAGCAGCACTCGGACAGCCCGGGGATTCGAGCAGTACTTC. Amino acid sequence: CASSTRTARGFEQYF. Combining the CDR3 with reference TRBV5-6 and TRBJ2-7 gives the whole variable domain DAGVTQSPTHLIKTRGQQVTLRCSPKSGHDTVSWYQQALGQGPQFIFQYYEEEERQRGNFPDRFSGHQFPNYSSELNVNALLLGDSALYLCASSTRTARGFEQYFGPGTRLTVT.